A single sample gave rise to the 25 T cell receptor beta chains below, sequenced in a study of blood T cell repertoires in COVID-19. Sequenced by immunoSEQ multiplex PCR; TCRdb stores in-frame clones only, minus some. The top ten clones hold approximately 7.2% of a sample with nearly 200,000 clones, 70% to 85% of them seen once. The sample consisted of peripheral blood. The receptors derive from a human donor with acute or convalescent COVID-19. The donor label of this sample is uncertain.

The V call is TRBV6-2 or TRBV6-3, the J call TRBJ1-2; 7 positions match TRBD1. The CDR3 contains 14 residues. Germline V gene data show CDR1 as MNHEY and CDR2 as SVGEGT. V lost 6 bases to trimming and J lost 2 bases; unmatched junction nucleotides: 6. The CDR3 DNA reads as TGTGCCAGCAGCTTACAGGGGACGAACTATGGCTACACCTTC. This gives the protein CASSLQGTNYGYTF.

CDR3 in amino acids: CASREDTGELFF. CDR3 coding DNA: TGTGCCAGCAGGGAGGACACCGGGGAGCTGTTTTTT. This rearrangement joins TRBV2 to TRBJ2-2; D possibly corresponds to TRBD2 (5 bases). Per the germline V gene, CDR1 is SNHLY and CDR2 is FYNNEI. V was shortened by 6 bases and J by 3 bases, with 5 bases between the two germline ends. The CDR3 is 12 residues long.

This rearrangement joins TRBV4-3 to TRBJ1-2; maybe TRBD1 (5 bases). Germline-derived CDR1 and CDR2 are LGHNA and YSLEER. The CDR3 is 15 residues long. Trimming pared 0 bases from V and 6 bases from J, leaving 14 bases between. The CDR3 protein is CASSQERRTGNGYTF. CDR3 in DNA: TGCGCCAGCAGCCAAGAAAGAAGAACAGGAAATGGCTACACCTTC.

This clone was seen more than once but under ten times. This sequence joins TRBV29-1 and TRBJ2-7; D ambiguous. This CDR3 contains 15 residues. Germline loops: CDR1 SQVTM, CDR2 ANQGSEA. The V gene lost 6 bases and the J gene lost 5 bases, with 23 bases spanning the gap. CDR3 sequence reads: CSVWLTAAGSHEQYF. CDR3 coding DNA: TGCAGCGTGTGGCTGACCGCGGCTGGGTCCCACGAGCAGTACTTC.

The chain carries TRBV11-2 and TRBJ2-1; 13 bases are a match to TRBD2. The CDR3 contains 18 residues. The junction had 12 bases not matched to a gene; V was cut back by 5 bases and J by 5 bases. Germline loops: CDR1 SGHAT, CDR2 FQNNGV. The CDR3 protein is CASSPTSGRALVHNEQFF. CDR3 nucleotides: TGTGCCAGCAGCCCAACTAGCGGGAGGGCCTTAGTCCACAATGAGCAGTTCTTC.

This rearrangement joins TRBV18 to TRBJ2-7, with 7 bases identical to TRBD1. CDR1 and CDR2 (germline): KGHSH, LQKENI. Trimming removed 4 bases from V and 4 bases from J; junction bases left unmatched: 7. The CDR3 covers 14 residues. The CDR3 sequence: CASSRTPGQYEQYF. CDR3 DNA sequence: TGTGCCAGCTCACGCACACCGGGACAGTACGAGCAGTACTTC.

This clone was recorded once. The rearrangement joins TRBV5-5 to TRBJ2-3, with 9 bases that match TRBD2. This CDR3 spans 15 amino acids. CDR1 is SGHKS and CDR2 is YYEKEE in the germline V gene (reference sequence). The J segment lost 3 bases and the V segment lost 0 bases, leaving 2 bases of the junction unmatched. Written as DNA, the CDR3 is TGTGCCAGCAGCTTGGGACTAGCGGAGACAGATACGCAGTATTTT. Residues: CASSLGLAETDTQYF.

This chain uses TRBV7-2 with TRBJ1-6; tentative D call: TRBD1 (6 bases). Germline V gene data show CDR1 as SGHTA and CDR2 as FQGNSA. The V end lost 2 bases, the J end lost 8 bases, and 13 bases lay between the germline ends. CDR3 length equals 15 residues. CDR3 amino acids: CASSLSQGSYSPLHF. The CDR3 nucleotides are TGTGCCAGCAGCTTAAGTCAGGGGTCCTATTCACCCCTCCACTTT.

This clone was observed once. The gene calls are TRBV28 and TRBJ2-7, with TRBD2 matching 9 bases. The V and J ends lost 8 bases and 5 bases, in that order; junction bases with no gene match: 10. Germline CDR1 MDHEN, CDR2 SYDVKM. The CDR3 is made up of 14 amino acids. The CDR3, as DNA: TGTGCCAGCGGGAAAGCGGGAGGACGCCACGAGCAGTACTTC. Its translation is CASGKAGGRHEQYF.

The CDR3 DNA reads as TGTGCCATCAGTTCGAGCGGGACGGAAGATACGCAGTATTTT. It is translated as CAISSSGTEDTQYF. The chain couples TRBV10-3 to TRBJ2-3; TRBD2 agrees at 7 bases. This CDR3 contains 14 residues. Looked up from germline, CDR1 is ENHRY and CDR2 is SYGVKD. Trimming took 5 bases from V and 5 from J; bases not matched to a gene: 7.

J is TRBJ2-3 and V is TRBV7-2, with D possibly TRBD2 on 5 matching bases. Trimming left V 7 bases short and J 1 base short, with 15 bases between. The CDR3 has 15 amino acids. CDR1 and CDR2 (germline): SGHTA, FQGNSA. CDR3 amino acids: CASTPSRVGTDTQYF. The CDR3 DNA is TGTGCCAGCACCCCGTCGAGGGTAGGCACAGATACGCAGTATTTT.

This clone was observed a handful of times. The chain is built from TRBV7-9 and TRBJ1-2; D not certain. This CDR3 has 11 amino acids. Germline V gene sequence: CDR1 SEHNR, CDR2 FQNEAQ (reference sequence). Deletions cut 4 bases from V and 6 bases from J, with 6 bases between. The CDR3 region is CASSSDNGYTF. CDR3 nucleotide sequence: TGTGCCAGCAGCTCCGACAATGGCTACACCTTC.

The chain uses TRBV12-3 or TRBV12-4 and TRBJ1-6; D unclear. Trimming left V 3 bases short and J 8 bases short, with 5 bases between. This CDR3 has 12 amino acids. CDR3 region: CASSFSDSPLHF. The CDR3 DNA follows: TGTGCCAGCAGTTTCTCGGATTCACCCCTCCACTTT.

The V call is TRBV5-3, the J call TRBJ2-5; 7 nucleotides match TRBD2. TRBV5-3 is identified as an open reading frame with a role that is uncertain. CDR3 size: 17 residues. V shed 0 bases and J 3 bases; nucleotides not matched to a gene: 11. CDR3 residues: CARSLGWREKGKETQYF. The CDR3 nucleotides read TGTGCCAGAAGCTTGGGATGGCGGGAGAAAGGCAAAGAGACCCAGTACTTC.

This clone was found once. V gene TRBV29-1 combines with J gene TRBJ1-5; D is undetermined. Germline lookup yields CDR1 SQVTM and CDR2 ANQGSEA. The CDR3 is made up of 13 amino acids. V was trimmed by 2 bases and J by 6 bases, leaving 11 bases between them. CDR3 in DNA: TGCAGCGTTGAATGGCAGGTGGGTCAGCCCCAGCATTTT. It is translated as CSVEWQVGQPQHF.

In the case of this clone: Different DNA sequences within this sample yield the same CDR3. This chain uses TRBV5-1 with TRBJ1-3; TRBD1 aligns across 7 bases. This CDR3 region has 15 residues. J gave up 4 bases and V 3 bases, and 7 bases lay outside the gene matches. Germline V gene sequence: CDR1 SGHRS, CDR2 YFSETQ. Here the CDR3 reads CASSSTGDSGNTIYF. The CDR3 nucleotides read TGCGCCAGCAGCTCTACAGGGGACTCCGGAAACACCATATATTTT.

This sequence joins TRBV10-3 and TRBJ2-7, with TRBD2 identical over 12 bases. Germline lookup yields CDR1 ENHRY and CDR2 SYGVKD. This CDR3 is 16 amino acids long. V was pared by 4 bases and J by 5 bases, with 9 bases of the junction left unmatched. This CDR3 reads CAISAQLAGGADEQYF. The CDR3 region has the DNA TGTGCCATCAGTGCACAACTAGCGGGAGGAGCAGACGAGCAGTACTTC.

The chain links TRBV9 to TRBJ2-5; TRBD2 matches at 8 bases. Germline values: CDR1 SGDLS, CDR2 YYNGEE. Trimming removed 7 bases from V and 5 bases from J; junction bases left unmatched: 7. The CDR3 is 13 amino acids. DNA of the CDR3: TGTGCCAGCGCAGCGGGAGCACGGGAGACCCAGTACTTC. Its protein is CASAAGARETQYF.

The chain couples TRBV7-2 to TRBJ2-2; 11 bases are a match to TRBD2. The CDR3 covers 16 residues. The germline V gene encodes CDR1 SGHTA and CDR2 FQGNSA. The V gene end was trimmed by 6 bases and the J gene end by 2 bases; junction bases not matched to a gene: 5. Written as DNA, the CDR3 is TGTGCCAGCAGATATAGCGGGGGGGTAAACACCGGGGAGCTGTTTTTT. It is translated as CASRYSGGVNTGELFF.

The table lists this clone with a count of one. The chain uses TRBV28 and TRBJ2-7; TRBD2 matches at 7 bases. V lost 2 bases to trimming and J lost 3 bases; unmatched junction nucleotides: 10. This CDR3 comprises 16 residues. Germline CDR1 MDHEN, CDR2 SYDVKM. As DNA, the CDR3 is TGTGCCAGCAGTTTAGGGGGGGGGTCCGCCAGCTACGAGCAGTACTTC. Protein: CASSLGGGSASYEQYF.

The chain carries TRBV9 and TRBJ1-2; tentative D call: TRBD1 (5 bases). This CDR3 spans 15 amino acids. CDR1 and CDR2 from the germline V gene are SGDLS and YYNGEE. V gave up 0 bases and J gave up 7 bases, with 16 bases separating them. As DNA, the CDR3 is TGTGCCAGCAGCGTAGGGGGCCCAGGGTTGCGTGGCTACACCTTC. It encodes CASSVGGPGLRGYTF.

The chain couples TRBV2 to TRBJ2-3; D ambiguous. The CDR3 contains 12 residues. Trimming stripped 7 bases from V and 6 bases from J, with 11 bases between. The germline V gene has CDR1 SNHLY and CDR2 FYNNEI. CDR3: CASTPARDTQYF. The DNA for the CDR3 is TGTGCCAGCACCCCCGCCCGGGATACGCAGTATTTT.

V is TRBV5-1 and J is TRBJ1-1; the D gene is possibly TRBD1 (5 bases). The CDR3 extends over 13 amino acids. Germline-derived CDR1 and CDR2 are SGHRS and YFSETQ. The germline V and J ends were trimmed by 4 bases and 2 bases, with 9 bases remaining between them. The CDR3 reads CASSRDRNTEAFF. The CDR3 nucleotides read TGCGCCAGCAGCAGAGACAGAAACACTGAAGCTTTCTTT.

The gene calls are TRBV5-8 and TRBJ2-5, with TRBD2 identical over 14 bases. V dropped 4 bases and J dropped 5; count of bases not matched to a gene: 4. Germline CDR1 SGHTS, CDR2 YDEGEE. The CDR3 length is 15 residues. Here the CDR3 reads CASSIGTSGSETQYF. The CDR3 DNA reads TGTGCCAGCAGCATTGGGACTAGCGGGAGTGAGACCCAGTACTTC.

CDR3 bases: TGTGCCAGCAGTCGGACAGGAGCTTACGAGCAGTACTTC. It specifies CASSRTGAYEQYF. This chain uses TRBV27 with TRBJ2-7, with TRBD1 matching over 7 bases. Germline V gene data show CDR1 as MNHEY and CDR2 as SMNVEV (reference sequence). The V segment lost 5 bases and the J segment 4 bases; nucleotides outside the gene matches: 5. The length of the CDR3 is 13 residues.